The source of this T cell receptor (beta chain) is a study of blood T cell repertoires in COVID-19 (TCRdb year 2020). Turning to the overall study: Collaborator samples came from the United States, Italy and Spain and covered acute and convalescent phases of COVID-19. The prospective study material was composed of cDNA or gDNA derived from T cells, B-cell-depleted T cells, or PBMCs. Subjects who had been exposed to COVID-19, were actively infected with it, or had recovered from it provided the deeply sampled blood TCRbeta repertoires that made up the dataset. The repertoires were released in a freely available public database intended as a resource for research on the immune response to SARS-CoV-2. Samples came from the ongoing ImmuneRACE study (first 160 participants) plus 1,254 subjects from 6 global collaborators. Nearly every sample came with metadata listing a de-identified subject ID, COVID-19 status, age in years and sex. Where HLA class I and class II types were available, the types were taken from metadata supplied by the sample provider, not from assay-based typing. The paper's findings and limits, for the study overall: How much clinical and demographic metadata was included differed by source and by participant, and the metadata was provided uncurated.

Regarding this clone: The specificity of this receptor is unknown. Per-base quality was not reported, and no clone a single base away is much larger than it.

From a lookup of the germline V gene, CDR1 and CDR2 are SGHVS and FQNEAQ. CDR3 length: 11 amino acids, cysteine to phenylalanine. CDR3 DNA only is kept here, 33 bases in frame from base 1. V was cut back by 7 bases and J by 5 bases, leaving a gap of 8 bases between them. Whole blood was collected in K2EDTA tubes by collaborating institutions according to the institutions' own protocols. Collaborator samples were shipped for TCRbeta analysis as frozen whole blood, isolated PBMCs, or DNA extracted from either sample type. TCRbeta CDR3 regions were amplified from genomic DNA using the immunoSEQ Assay, a bias-controlled multiplex PCR. Concerning the study's data processing: The number of nucleated cells in each sample was estimated from the amplification of reference gene primers within the assay. To quantify the absolute abundance of each unique TCRbeta CDR3 rearrangement, sequence reads were collapsed and filtered. For each sample, productive Simpson clonality was calculated as the square root of Simpson's diversity index across productive rearrangements. This is the immuneACCESS table as TCRdb keeps it, with only in-frame sequences that have V and J called. A part of the clones is gone; compared with another copy, unresolved V genes explain less than half, and the rest is unexplained. Clone size and the V and J calls come from that table; the DNA yielded D and trimming. The sample table shows around 190,000 clones, and over 75% are seen once. The top ten clonotypes cover approximately 6.2% of the sample.

This receptor chain uses TRBV7-8 and TRBJ2-5; confidence is insufficient to name the D gene. This TCR derives from a man between 65 and 85 years old with active or convalescent COVID-19. The sample comprised peripheral blood. The sequence in DNA is TGTGCCAGCAACTGGCGGGAGACCCAGTACTTC. It codes for CASNWRETQYF.